The 7 T cell receptor beta chains below were found in one sample sequenced in a study of blood T cell repertoires in COVID-19. TCRdb keeps only in-frame clones here, not all; method: immunoSEQ multiplex PCR. The table lists 350,000 to 400,000 clones, 80% to 90% of them singletons. Sequenced input: peripheral blood. Receptors were obtained from a woman aged 55-69 years with COVID-19, enrolled during active disease.

CDR3 loop: CASSPQGSNYGYTF. In nucleotides, the CDR3 is TGTGCCAGCTCACCACAGGGGTCCAACTATGGCTACACCTTC. The chain has TRBV18 and TRBJ1-2; perhaps TRBD1 as D (5 bases). Germline CDR1 is KGHSH and CDR2 is LQKENI. V gave up 1 base and J gave up 2 bases, with 8 bases separating them. CDR3 length equals 14 residues.

This rearrangement joins TRBV3-1 (or the pseudogene TRBV3-2) to TRBJ1-1, with D maybe TRBD1 (5 bases). V was clipped by 3 bases and J by 6 bases, with 14 bases between them. Per the germline V gene, CDR1 is LGHDT and CDR2 is YNNKEL (reference sequence). The CDR3 contains 14 residues. CDR3 DNA sequence: TGTGCCAGCAGCCAGGCGGAGGGGATCGCTGAAGCTTTCTTT. Its translation: CASSQAEGIAEAFF.

The chain combines TRBV12-5 with TRBJ2-7; possibly TRBD2 for D (6 bases). The CDR3 sequence is 15 residues long. Germline CDR1 reads LGHNT; CDR2 reads FRNRAP. V was shortened by 0 bases and J by 5 bases, with 14 bases between the two germline ends. CDR3 sequence reads: CASGLVTLARHEQYF. CDR3 coding DNA: TGTGCTAGTGGTTTGGTAACCCTAGCGCGCCACGAGCAGTACTTC.

The chain joins TRBV7-9 to TRBJ2-7; 8 nucleotides agree with TRBD1. The CDR3 contains 13 residues. Germline V lookup: CDR1 SEHNR, CDR2 FQNEAQ (reference sequence). Trimming at V came to 5 bases and at J to 4 bases, leaving 4 bases not matched to a gene. In nucleotides, the CDR3 is TGTGCCAGCAGCGCCGACAGGGGTTACGAGCAGTACTTC. Its protein product is CASSADRGYEQYF.

The genes are TRBV4-1 and TRBJ2-7; no clear D gene. The CDR3 sequence is 15 residues long. The V and J ends lost 0 bases and 1 base respectively, with 10 bases between them. Germline assignment: CDR1 MGHRA and CDR2 YSYEKL. The CDR3 DNA reads as TGCGCCAGCAGCCAAGATCACTGGGCTTCCTACGAGCAGTACTTC. Its protein product is CASSQDHWASYEQYF.

This clone was seen a handful of times. V and J are TRBV21-1 and TRBJ1-2; the table assigns TRBD1, which was not confirmed against the DNA. TRBV21-1 is noted as a pseudogene. The CDR3 length is 16 residues. The CDR3 bases are TGTGCCAGCAGCAAAGAGGTGAAGGGGGTAATCAATGGCTACACCTTC. This translates into CASSKEVKGVINGYTF.

J is TRBJ1-1 and V is TRBV7-3, with D possibly being TRBD1 (6 bases). V was cut by 5 bases and J by 0 bases, with 7 bases left in between. Germline V gene lookup returns CDR1 SGHTA and CDR2 FQGTGA. The CDR3 runs to 13 residues. The CDR3 loop reads CASSRTVNTEAFF. For the CDR3, the DNA is TGTGCCAGCAGCAGGACAGTGAACACTGAAGCTTTCTTT. The whole variable domain, filled in from reference TRBV7-3 and TRBJ1-1, reads GAGVSQTPSNKVTEKGKYVELRCDPISGHTALYWYRQSLGQGPEFLIYFQGTGAADDSGLPNDRFFAVRPEGSVSTLKIQRTERGDSAVYLCASSRTVNTEAFFGQGTRLTVV.